Below, 3 T cell receptor beta chains from the same sample are listed, as sequenced in a study of vaccination effects on CD4 cells after COVID-19. Antigens for these TCRs are unknown. Following culture for more than 9 days, CD4+ T cells were isolated. Each participant was administered two doses of either the BNT162b2 or the mRNA-1273 vaccine. Method: immunoSEQ multiplex PCR; TCRdb's copy keeps in-frame clones and lacks some. This table has 37,000 or so clones, approximately 70% appearing once. Source: CD4+ T cells from PBMCs cultured without peptide, taken after COVID-19 vaccination. The receptor source for this set is a human donor who received a COVID-19 vaccine.

This chain links TRBV23-1 with TRBJ1-1, with TRBD1 matching 7 bases. TRBV23-1 is classed as an ORF, of uncertain function. J lost 3 bases, V lost 5 bases, and 12 bases had no gene match. The CDR3 extends over 16 amino acids. For the CDR3, the DNA is TGCGCCAGCAGTTATCGACCCGAAAGGGGGCACACTGAAGCTTTCTTT. Translation gives CASSYRPERGHTEAFF.

The genes are TRBV27 and TRBJ2-2; D ambiguous. The CDR3 sequence is 11 residues long. Germline CDR1 reads MNHEY; CDR2 reads SMNVEV (reference sequence). Trimming cost V 6 bases and J 6 bases, with 5 bases left between them. The CDR3: CASSYAGELFF. CDR3 DNA: TGTGCCAGCAGCTATGCCGGGGAGCTGTTTTTT.

This chain's CDR3 is CASSLGAATDTQYF. The CDR3 coding sequence is TGTGCCAGCAGCTTAGGTGCGGCCACAGATACGCAGTATTTT. The chain combines TRBV5-6 with TRBJ2-3; D remains ambiguous. Trimming left V 2 bases short and J 2 bases short, with 9 bases between. CDR1 and CDR2 from the germline V gene are SGHDT and YYEEEE. The CDR3 is made up of 14 amino acids.